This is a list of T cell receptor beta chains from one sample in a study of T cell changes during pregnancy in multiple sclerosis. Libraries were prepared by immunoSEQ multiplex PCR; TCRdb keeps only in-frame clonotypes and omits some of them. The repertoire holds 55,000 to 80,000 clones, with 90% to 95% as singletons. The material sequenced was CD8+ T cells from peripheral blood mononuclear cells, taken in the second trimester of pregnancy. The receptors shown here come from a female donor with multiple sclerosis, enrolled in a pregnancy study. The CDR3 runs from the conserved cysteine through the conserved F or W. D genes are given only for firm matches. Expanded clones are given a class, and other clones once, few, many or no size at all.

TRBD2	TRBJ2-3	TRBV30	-	TGTGCCTGGAGTGCTTTTAGGGCTAGCGGGGGGCACAGCACAGATACGCAGTATTTT	CAWSAFRASGGHSTDTQYF
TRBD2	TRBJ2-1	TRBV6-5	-	TGTGCCAGCAGTTACTCCCTAGCGGGAAGCAATGAGCAGTTCTTC	CASSYSLAGSNEQFF
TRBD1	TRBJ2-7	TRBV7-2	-	TGTGCCAGCAGCTTCGACAGGGACGCCTACGAGCAGTACTTC	CASSFDRDAYEQYF
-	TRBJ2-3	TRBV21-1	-	TGTGCCAGCAATCGGGTAGTCACGTCGAGACCTTGGGGACAATACGGAGATACGCAGTATTTT	CASNRVVTSRPWGQYGDTQYF
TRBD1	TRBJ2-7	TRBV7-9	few	TGTGCCAGCAGCTCCGACAGGGTCTACGAGCAGTACTTC	CASSSDRVYEQYF
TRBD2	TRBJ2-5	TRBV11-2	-	TGTGCCAGCAGCTTAGATCACGCGACTAGCGGGAGGCACCAAGAGACCCAGTACTTC	CASSLDHATSGRHQETQYF
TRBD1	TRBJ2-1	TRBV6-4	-	TGTGCCAGCAGTGGGGACAGCTCCTACAATGAGCAGTTCTTC	CASSGDSSYNEQFF
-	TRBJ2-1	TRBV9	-	TGTGCCAGCAGCGGGATTACTAGTGGCGGGCAGTTCTTC	CASSGITSGGQFF
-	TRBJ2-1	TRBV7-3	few	TGTGCCAGCAGCTTAATGGGAGCTCCCAGCTCCTACAATGAGCAGTTCTTC	CASSLMGAPSSYNEQFF
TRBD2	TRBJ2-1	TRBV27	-	TGTGCCAGCGAACCTAGCGGGGGAAGCTCCTACAATGAGCAGTTCTTC	CASEPSGGSSYNEQFF
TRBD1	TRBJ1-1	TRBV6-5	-	TGTGCCAGCAGTCAACAGGGGATGAACACTGAAGCTTTCTTT	CASSQQGMNTEAFF
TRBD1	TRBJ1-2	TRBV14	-	TGTGCCAGCAGCCCTTGGACAGGGTCGGTCTATGGCTACACCTTC	CASSPWTGSVYGYTF
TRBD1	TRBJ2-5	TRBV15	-	TGTGCCACCAGCGGGAGGACAGGGCAAGAGACCCAGTACTTC	CATSGRTGQETQYF
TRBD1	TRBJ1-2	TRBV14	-	TGTGCCAGCAGCCGCGACAGGGTTAACTATGGCTACACCTTC	CASSRDRVNYGYTF
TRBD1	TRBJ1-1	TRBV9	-	TGTGCCAGCAGCGTAGCCCAACAGGGGCTCCCGAACACTGAAGCTTTCTTT	CASSVAQQGLPNTEAFF
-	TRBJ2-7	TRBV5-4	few	TGTGCCAGCAGCTTGGTCAACTCCTACGAGCAGTACTTC	CASSLVNSYEQYF
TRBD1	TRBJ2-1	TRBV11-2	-	TGTGCCAGCAGCCCTGTTGGGACAGGGAGCTCCTACAATGAGCAGTTCTTC	CASSPVGTGSSYNEQFF
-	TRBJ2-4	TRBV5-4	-	TGTGCCAGCAGCTTGGACAGCGGGAACATTCAGTACTTC	CASSLDSGNIQYF
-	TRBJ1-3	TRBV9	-	TGTGCCAGCAGCCCGGGTACGGGAGGAAACACCATATATTTT	CASSPGTGGNTIYF
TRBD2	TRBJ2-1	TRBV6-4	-	TGTGCCAGCAGCGGACTAGCGGGAGGGGTTTACAATGAGCAGTTCTTC	CASSGLAGGVYNEQFF
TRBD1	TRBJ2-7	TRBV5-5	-	TGTGCCAGCAGCTTAGGACAGGGCTTTTTAGGGGAGCAGTACTTC	CASSLGQGFLGEQYF
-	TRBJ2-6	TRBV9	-	TGTGCCAGCAGCGTAGCCAAGCCTGGGGCCAACGTCCTGACTTTC	CASSVAKPGANVLTF
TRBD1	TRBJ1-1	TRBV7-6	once	TGTGCCAGCAGCCCCCTCGGGGTGGACAGGGAGGCAGAAGCTTTCTTT	CASSPLGVDREAEAFF
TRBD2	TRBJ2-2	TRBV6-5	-	TGTGCCAGCAGCTGGACTAGCAGTACCGGGGAGCTGTTTTTT	CASSWTSSTGELFF
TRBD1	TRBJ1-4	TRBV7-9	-	TGTGCCAGCAGCCAGGACAGGGGCGAAAAACTGTTTTTT	CASSQDRGEKLFF
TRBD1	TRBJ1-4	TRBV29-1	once	TGCAGCGCCAAAGACAGGGAAGAGGATGAAAAACTGTTTTTT	CSAKDREEDEKLFF
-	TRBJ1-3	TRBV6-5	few	TGTGCCAGCAGCCACAGGGCGGGTGGAAACACCATATATTTT	CASSHRAGGNTIYF
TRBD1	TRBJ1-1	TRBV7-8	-	TGTGCCAGCAGCTTGGGACAGATGAACACTGAAGCTTTCTTT	CASSLGQMNTEAFF
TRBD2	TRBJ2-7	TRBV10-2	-	TGCGCCAGCAGTGAGTCGTTAATAGCGGGAAGATACGAGCAGTACTTC	CASSESLIAGRYEQYF
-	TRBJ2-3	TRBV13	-	TGTGCCAGCAGCCCTTCCACAAATACGCAGTATTTT	CASSPSTNTQYF